This T cell receptor beta chain was sequenced in a study of tumor-infiltrating lymphocytes in primary liver carcinoma. Study-wide context: Yields of productive TCRbeta reads ranged from roughly 3.65 to 7.5 million per sample and were similar across tissue types.

Notes on this clonotype: Its specificity is not known. A read error may account for a junction end that differs from germline.

Unsorted whole blood served as the source of blood RNA, and germline DNA was extracted as well. Study-wide results and limits: Tumor-adjacent and tumor-blood pairs shared less of their repertoires than tumor region pairs shared.

Germline CDR1 reads SGHNT; CDR2 reads YYREEE (reference sequence). The CDR3 is 15 amino acids. Starting from 500 ng of total RNA, TCR beta cDNA was produced with a primer in the constant region. Employing slightly modified ARM-PCR, three nested multiplex PCR rounds were run, and these gave rise to the TCR beta libraries. Primers for the first two PCR rounds were TRBV1-TRBV30 forward primers and a C-beta reverse primer (approximately 9 cycles per round). TCRdb independently ran MiXCR on the multiplex PCR reads; one entry per CDR3 protein. Altogether about 330,000 distinct CDR3 sequences are present, 65% being singletons, with the ten largest covering about 6.1%.

This clonotype was sampled from a middle-aged man with primary liver carcinoma and hepatitis B virus infection. The sequenced sample was peripheral blood. V gene TRBV5-4 combines with J gene TRBJ2-1; 7 nucleotides match TRBD1. CDR3: CASNLAAGGFNEQFF. CDR3 in DNA: TGTGCCAGCAACTTGGCGGCAGGGGGTTTCAATGAGCAGTTCTTC.